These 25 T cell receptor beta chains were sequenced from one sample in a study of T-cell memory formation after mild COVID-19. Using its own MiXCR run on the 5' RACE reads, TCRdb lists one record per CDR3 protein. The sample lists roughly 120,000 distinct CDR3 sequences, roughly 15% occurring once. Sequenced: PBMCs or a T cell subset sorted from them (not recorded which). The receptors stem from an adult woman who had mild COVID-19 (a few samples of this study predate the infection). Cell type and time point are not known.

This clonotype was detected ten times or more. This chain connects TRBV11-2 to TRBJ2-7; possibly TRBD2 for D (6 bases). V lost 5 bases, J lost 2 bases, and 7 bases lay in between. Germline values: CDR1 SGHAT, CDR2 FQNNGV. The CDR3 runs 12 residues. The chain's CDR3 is CASSRGTYEQYF. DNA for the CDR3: TGTGCCAGCAGCCGGGGGACCTACGAGCAGTACTTC. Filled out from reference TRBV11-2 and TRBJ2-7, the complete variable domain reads EAGVAQSPRYKIIEKRQSVAFWCNPISGHATLYWYQQILGQGPKLLIQFQNNGVVDDSQLPKDRFSAERLKGVDSTLKIQPAKLEDSAVYLCASSRGTYEQYFGPGTRLTVT.

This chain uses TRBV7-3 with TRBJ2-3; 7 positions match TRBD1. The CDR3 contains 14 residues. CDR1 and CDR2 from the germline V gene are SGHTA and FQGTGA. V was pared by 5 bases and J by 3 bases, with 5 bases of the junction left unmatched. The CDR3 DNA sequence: TGTGCCAGCAGCATAGGGACAGTTACAGATACGCAGTATTTT. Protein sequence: CASSIGTVTDTQYF.

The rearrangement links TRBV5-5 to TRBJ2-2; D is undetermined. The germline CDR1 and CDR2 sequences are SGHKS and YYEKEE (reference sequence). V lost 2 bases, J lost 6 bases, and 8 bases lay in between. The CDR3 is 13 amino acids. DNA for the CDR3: TGTGCCAGCAGCTTCTCTCTGGCCGGGGAGCTGTTTTTT. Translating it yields CASSFSLAGELFF. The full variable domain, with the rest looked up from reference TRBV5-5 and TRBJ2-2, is DAGVTQSPTHLIKTRGQQVTLRCSPISGHKSVSWYQQVLGQGPQFIFQYYEKEERGRGNFPDRFSARQFPNYSSELNVNALLLGDSALYLCASSFSLAGELFFGEGSRLTVL.

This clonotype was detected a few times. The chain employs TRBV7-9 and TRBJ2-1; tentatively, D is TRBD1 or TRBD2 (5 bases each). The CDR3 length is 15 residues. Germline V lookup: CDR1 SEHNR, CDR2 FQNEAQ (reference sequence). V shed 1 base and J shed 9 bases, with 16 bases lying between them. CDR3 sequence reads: CASSLDWGRKIEQFF. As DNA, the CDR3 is TGTGCCAGCAGCTTAGATTGGGGGAGAAAGATTGAGCAGTTCTTC.

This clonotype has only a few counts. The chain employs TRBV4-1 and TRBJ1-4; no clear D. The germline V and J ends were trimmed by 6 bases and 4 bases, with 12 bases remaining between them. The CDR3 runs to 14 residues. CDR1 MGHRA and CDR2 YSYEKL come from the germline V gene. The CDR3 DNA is TGCGCCAGCAGTCTTGGGCAGTTTAATGAAAAACTGTTTTTT. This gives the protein CASSLGQFNEKLFF.

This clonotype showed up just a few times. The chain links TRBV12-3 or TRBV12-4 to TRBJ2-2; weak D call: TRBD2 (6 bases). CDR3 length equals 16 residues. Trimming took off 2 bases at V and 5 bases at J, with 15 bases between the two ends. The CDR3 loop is CASSLWGGGKTGELFF. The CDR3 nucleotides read TGTGCCAGCAGTTTATGGGGAGGTGGGAAAACCGGGGAGCTGTTTTTT.

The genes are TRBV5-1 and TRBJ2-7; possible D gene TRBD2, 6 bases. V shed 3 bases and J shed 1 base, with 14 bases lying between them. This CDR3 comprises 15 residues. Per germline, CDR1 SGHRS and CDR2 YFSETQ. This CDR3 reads CASSSWDSGSYEQYF. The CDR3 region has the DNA TGCGCCAGCAGCTCCTGGGACTCAGGGTCCTACGAGCAGTACTTC.

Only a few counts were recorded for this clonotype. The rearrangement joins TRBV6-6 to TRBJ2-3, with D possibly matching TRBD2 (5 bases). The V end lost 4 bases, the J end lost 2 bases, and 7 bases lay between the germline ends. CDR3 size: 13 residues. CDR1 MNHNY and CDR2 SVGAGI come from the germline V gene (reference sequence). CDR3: CASSSGLTDTQYF. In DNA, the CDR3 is TGTGCCAGCAGTTCCGGACTCACAGATACGCAGTATTTT.

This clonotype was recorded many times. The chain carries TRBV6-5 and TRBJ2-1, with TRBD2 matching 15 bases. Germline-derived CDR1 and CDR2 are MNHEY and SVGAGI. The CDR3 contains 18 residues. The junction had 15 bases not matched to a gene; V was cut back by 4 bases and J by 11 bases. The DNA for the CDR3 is TGTGCCAGCAGTTTAGGACTAGCGGGAGGGCTTCTACATCCAAAGCAGTTCTTC. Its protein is CASSLGLAGGLLHPKQFF.

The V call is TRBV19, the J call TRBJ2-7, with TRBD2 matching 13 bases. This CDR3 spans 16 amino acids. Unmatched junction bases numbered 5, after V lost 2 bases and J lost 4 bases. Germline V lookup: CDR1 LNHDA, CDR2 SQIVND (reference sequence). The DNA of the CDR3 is TGTGCCAGTAGTATACCCGGACTAGCGGGAGCTTACGAGCAGTACTTC. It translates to CASSIPGLAGAYEQYF.

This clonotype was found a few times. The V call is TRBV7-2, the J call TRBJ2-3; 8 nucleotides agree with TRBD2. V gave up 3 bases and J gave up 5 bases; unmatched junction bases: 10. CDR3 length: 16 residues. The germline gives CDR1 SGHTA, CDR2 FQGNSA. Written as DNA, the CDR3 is TGTGCCAGCAGCTTGGAACTAGCGGTGGGGGGAGATACGCAGTATTTT. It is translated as CASSLELAVGGDTQYF.

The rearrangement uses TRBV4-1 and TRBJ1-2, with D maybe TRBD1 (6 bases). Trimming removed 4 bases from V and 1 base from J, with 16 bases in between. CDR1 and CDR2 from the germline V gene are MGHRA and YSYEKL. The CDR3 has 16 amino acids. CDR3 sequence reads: CASSRVPVGGNYGYTF. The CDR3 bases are TGCGCCAGCAGCCGGGTCCCCGTAGGGGGTAACTATGGCTACACCTTC.

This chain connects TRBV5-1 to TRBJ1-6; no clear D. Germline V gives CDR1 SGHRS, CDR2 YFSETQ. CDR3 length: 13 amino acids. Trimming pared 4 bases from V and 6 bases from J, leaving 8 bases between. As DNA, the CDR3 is TGCGCCAGCAGCCAAGACCCTAATTCACCCCTCCACTTT. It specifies CASSQDPNSPLHF.

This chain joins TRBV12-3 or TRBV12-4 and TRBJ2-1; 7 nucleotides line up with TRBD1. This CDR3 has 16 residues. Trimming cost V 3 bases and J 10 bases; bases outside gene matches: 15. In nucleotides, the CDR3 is TGTGCCAGCAGTTTGGCTGGGGACAGCCCAAGCTGGGAGCAGTTCTTC. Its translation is CASSLAGDSPSWEQFF.

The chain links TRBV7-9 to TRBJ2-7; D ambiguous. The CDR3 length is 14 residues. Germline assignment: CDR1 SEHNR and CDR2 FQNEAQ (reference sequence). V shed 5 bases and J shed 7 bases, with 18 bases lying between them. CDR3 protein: CASSPSGRLGEQYF. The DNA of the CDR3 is TGTGCCAGCAGCCCTAGTGGTCGACTTGGGGAGCAGTACTTC. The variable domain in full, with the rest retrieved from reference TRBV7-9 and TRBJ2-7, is DTGVSQNPRHKITKRGQNVTFRCDPISEHNRLYWYRQTLGQGPEFLTYFQNEAQLEKSRLLSDRFSAERPKGSFSTLEIQRTEQGDSAMYLCASSPSGRLGEQYFGPGTRLTVT.

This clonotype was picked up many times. The CDR3, as DNA: TGTGCCAGCAGTCCGACAGGGGCAGATACGCAGTATTTT. Its protein is CASSPTGADTQYF. The V call is TRBV12-3 or TRBV12-4, the J call TRBJ2-3; 8 bases agree with TRBD1. With V trimmed by 5 bases and J by 4 bases, 2 bases remained unmatched. The CDR3 contains 13 residues.

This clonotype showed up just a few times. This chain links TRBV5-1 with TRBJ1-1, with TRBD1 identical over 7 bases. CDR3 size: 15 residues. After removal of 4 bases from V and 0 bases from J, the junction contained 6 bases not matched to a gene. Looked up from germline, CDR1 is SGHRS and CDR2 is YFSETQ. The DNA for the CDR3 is TGCGCCAGCAGCAGCGGGACAGTTATGAACACTGAAGCTTTCTTT. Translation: CASSSGTVMNTEAFF.

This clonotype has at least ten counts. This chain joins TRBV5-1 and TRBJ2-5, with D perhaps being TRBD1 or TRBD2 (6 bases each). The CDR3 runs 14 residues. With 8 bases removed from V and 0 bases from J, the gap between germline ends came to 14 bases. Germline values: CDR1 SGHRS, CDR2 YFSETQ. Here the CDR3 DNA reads TGCGCCAGTAATGGGGGGACATACCAAGAGACCCAGTACTTC. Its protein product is CASNGGTYQETQYF.

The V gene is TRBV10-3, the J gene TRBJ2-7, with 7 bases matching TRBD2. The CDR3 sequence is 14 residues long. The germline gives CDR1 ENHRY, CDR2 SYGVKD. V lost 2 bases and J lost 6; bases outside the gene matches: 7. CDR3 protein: CAISEMAGVGEQYF. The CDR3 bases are TGTGCCATCAGTGAGATGGCGGGAGTGGGCGAGCAGTACTTC.

This chain's CDR3 is CASSLLLAGVDNEQFF. The CDR3 coding sequence is TGCGCCAGCAGCTTGTTGTTAGCGGGAGTCGACAATGAGCAGTTCTTC. The chain employs TRBV5-1 and TRBJ2-1; 9 nucleotides align to TRBD2. Germline V gene lookup returns CDR1 SGHRS and CDR2 YFSETQ. V lost 1 base to trimming and J lost 5 bases; unmatched junction nucleotides: 7. CDR3 size: 16 residues.

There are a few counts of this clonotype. CDR3 residues: CSVEDQGGHTYNEQFF. Written as DNA, the CDR3 is TGCAGCGTTGAAGATCAAGGGGGGCATACCTACAATGAGCAGTTCTTC. V usage is TRBV29-1 and J usage is TRBJ2-1, with D tentatively TRBD1 or TRBD2 (6 bases each). CDR3 length: 16 residues. Deletions cut 0 bases from V and 2 bases from J, with 14 bases between. CDR1 and CDR2 from the germline V gene are SQVTM and ANQGSEA.

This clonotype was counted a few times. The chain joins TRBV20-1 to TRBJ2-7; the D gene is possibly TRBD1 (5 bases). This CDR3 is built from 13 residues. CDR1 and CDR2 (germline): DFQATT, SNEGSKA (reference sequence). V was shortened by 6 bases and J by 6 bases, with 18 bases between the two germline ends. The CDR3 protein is CSAESTPRGEQYF. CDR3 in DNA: TGCAGTGCCGAGAGCACGCCTAGGGGCGAGCAGTACTTC.

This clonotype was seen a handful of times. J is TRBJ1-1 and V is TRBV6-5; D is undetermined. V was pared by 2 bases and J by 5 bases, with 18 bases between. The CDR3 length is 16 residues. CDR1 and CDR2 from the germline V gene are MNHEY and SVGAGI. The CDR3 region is CASSYGWSASRTEAFF. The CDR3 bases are TGTGCCAGCAGTTACGGATGGTCAGCTAGCCGGACTGAAGCTTTCTTT.

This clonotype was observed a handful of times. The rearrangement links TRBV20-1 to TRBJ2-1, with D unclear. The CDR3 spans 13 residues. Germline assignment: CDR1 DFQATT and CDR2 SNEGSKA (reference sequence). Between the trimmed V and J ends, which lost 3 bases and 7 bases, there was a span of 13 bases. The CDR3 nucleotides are TGCAGTGCTAGTCGGCTCCCATCGAATGAGCAGTTCTTC. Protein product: CSASRLPSNEQFF.

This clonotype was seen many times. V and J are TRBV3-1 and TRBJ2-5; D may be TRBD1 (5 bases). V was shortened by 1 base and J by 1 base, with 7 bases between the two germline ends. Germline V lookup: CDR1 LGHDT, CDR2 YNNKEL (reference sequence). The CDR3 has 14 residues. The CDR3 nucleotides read TGTGCCAGCAGCCAAGCGACAGTCCAAGAGACCCAGTACTTC. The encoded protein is CASSQATVQETQYF.